Included here is one TCR beta chain sequence, with context. Its target is unknown. Any patient presenting with uncontrolled infection, other autoimmune disease, pregnancy or lactation was left out. On the basis of clinical symptoms, serum thyroxine and TRAb, thyroid ultrasound and orbital computed tomography, diagnoses were made. The data stem from a study of T cells in Graves' hyperthyroidism and ophthalmopathy. Study observations and caveats: Classification by a 13 V-J model distinguished ophthalmopathy from stable hyperthyroidism.

The trim removed 2 bases at V and 0 bases at J, leaving 7 bases unmatched. CDR1 and CDR2 from the germline V gene are MNHEY and SVGAGI. This CDR3 is 17 amino acids long. RNA transcripts provided the source from which TCR beta CDR3 regions were amplified. The HTBI primer set served for first-round RT-PCR of the TCR CDR3. One entry per CDR3 protein, called by TCRdb with MiXCR from the multiplex PCR reads. The data show 550,000 to 600,000 distinct CDR3 sequences, 11% to 15% seen once. This chain connects TRBV6-5 to TRBJ2-7; the match to TRBD2 covers 10 bases. The TCR was taken from a woman younger than 35 with Graves' ophthalmopathy. Sequencing was carried out using blood. CDR3 loop: CASSYGLSSGSSYEQYF. In DNA form, the CDR3 reads TGTGCCAGCAGTTACGGCTTATCTAGCGGGAGCTCCTACGAGCAGTACTTC.